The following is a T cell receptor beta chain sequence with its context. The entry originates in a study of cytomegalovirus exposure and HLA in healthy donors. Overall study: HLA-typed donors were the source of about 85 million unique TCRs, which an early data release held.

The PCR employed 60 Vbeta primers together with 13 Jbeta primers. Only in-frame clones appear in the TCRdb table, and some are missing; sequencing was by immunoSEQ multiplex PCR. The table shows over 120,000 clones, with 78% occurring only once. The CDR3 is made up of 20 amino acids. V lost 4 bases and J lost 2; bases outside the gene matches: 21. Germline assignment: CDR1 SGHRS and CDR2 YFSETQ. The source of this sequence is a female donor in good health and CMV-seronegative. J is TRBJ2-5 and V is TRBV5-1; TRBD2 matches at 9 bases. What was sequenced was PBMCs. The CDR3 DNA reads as TGCGCCAGCAGCAGGGGTATGCGGGCGGGAGGGCCGTTTGTTCAAGAGACCCAGTACTTC. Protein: CASSRGMRAGGPFVQETQYF.